These 11 T cell receptor beta chains were sequenced from one sample in a study of cytomegalovirus exposure and HLA in healthy donors. The table came from immunoSEQ multiplex PCR; TCRdb's copy has only in-frame clones and leaves some out. The table shows more than 150,000 clones, with approximately 80% occurring only once. The source material was PBMCs. These receptors were obtained from a man aged 18 to 35 in good health and CMV-seropositive.

The chain couples TRBV28 to TRBJ1-1; tentatively, D is TRBD1 (5 bases). V lost 1 base and J lost 4, with 19 bases in between. The CDR3 is 17 amino acids. Germline V gives CDR1 MDHEN, CDR2 SYDVKM. CDR3 bases: TGTGCCAGCAGTTTATTTGGTGCGGGGGGACCAAGCACTGAAGCTTTCTTT. This encodes CASSLFGAGGPSTEAFF.

The chain uses TRBV11-2 and TRBJ2-1; 7 positions agree with TRBD2. This CDR3 has 14 residues. The J segment lost 8 bases and the V segment lost 0 bases, leaving 4 bases of the junction unmatched. The germline CDR1 and CDR2 sequences are SGHAT and FQNNGV. The CDR3 bases are TGTGCCAGCAGCTTAGAAACTAGCGCCCATGAGCAGTTCTTC. Translated: CASSLETSAHEQFF.

This clone was observed a few times. This chain connects TRBV12-5 to TRBJ2-1; a possible D gene is TRBD2 (6 bases). Trimming took 6 bases from V and 0 from J, leaving 9 bases between them. Germline V lookup: CDR1 LGHNT, CDR2 FRNRAP. The length of the CDR3 is 14 residues. In DNA form, the CDR3 reads TGTGCTAGTGGGGCCGGGGGCTCCTACAATGAGCAGTTCTTC. This sequence encodes CASGAGGSYNEQFF.

The chain is built from TRBV5-1 and TRBJ2-1, with D tentatively TRBD1 (6 bases). Trimming cost V 0 bases and J 4 bases, with 8 bases left between them. The CDR3 is 14 residues long. The germline gives CDR1 SGHRS, CDR2 YFSETQ. CDR3 residues: CASSLGQAYNEQFF. The CDR3 bases are TGCGCCAGCAGCTTGGGACAGGCTTACAATGAGCAGTTCTTC. Full variable domain (missing parts from reference TRBV5-1 and TRBJ2-1): KAGVTQTPRYLIKTRGQQVTLSCSPISGHRSVSWYQQTPGQGLQFLFEYFSETQRNKGNFPGRFSGRQFSNSRSEMNVSTLELGDSALYLCASSLGQAYNEQFFGPGTRLTVL.

The chain employs TRBV28 and TRBJ2-3, with 15 bases fitting TRBD2. The CDR3 runs to 16 residues. Germline CDR1 and CDR2: MDHEN and SYDVKM. V was pared by 3 bases and J by 3 bases, with 1 base of the junction left unmatched. Written as DNA, the CDR3 is TGTGCCAGCAGTTTGGGGACTAGCGGGAGGACAGATACGCAGTATTTT. Translated: CASSLGTSGRTDTQYF.

This chain links TRBV25-1 with TRBJ2-3; D not resolved. Germline V gene lookup returns CDR1 MGHDK and CDR2 SYGVNS. V dropped 8 bases and J dropped 3 bases, with 9 bases sitting between them. The CDR3 length is 12 residues. CDR3 nucleotide sequence: TGTGCCAGCCGAAGACAAACAGATACGCAGTATTTT. This gives the protein CASRRQTDTQYF.

This sequence joins TRBV6-6 and TRBJ2-1, with 7 bases identical to TRBD1. Trimming took 10 bases from V and 7 from J; bases not matched to a gene: 7. This CDR3 comprises 12 residues. Germline V CDR1 and CDR2: MNHNY, SVGAGI (reference sequence). The CDR3 loop is CATKGAGNEQFF. DNA of the CDR3: TGTGCCACCAAGGGGGCCGGGAATGAGCAGTTCTTC.

This rearrangement joins TRBV27 to TRBJ2-4; 9 nucleotides match TRBD1. The CDR3 is 15 amino acids. Germline values: CDR1 MNHEY, CDR2 SMNVEV (reference sequence). V gave up 4 bases and J gave up 2 bases; unmatched junction bases: 3. The CDR3 DNA reads as TGTGCCAGCAGTTCTAACAGGGGGCCCAAAAACATTCAGTACTTC. It translates to CASSSNRGPKNIQYF.

V usage is TRBV7-9 and J usage is TRBJ2-7, with 10 bases fitting TRBD2. The V gene's germline CDR1 is SEHNR and CDR2 FQNEAQ (reference sequence). The CDR3 sequence is 15 residues long. The V and J ends lost 8 bases and 0 bases, in that order; junction bases with no gene match: 7. For the CDR3, the DNA is TGTGCCAGCTCGGCGGCTAGCGGGAGCTCCTACGAGCAGTACTTC. Protein: CASSAASGSSYEQYF.

This clone was seen a handful of times. The rearrangement joins TRBV6-5 to TRBJ1-2; maybe TRBD1 (5 bases). Germline V lookup: CDR1 MNHEY, CDR2 SVGAGI. V was pared by 9 bases and J by 5 bases, with 16 bases between. This CDR3 has 13 residues. The chain's CDR3 is CASQSRVGYGYTF. The CDR3 DNA sequence: TGTGCCAGTCAAAGCAGGGTAGGGTATGGCTACACCTTC.

This chain uses TRBV4-2 with TRBJ2-3; 10 nucleotides match TRBD2. CDR3 size: 17 residues. V gave up 3 bases and J gave up 1 base; unmatched junction bases: 7. Per germline, CDR1 LGHNA and CDR2 YNFKEQ. The CDR3 nucleotides are TGTGCCAGCAGCCACGGGACTAGCGTAACGGGCACAGATACGCAGTATTTT. Translation gives CASSHGTSVTGTDTQYF.